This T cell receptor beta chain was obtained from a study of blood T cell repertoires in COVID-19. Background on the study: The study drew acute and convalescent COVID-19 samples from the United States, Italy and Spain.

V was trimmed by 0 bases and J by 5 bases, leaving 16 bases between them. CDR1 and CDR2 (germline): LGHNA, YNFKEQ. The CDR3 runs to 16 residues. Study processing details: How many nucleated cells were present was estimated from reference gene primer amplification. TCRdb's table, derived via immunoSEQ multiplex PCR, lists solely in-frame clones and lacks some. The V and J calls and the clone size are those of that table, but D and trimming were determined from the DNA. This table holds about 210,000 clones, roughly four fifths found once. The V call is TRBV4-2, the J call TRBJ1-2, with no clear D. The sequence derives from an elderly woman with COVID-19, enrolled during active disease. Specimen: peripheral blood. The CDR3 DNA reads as TGTGCCAGCAGCCAAGATCCCCGGGGAGGAGAGTATGGCTACACCTTC. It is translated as CASSQDPRGGEYGYTF.